One T cell receptor beta chain is described in this entry. Its antigen remains unidentified. Using its own MiXCR run on the reads, TCRdb lists one record per CDR3 protein. The table lists roughly 700,000 distinct CDR3 sequences, around a third of them singletons. The entry originates in a study of T cell repertoires in cytomegalovirus infection. Study overall: Recently identified HLA-C-restricted CMV epitopes were used, and well-studied HLA-B-restricted CMV epitopes were used as well. Evidence of both CMV infection and a matching HLA type came from public TCR beta signatures. Study-wide findings and caveats: Identification of carriers of CMV plus the relevant HLA was performed using cumulative public TCR beta family frequency. Clonotypes of TCR beta that were HLA-C-restricted and CMV-specific dominated the ex vivo response.

The source is a human donor in good health (CMV status not recorded). Some clones in this sample may be carry-over from other donors' samples. Material: cultured PBMCs, obtained from culture after CMV antigen stimulation.

CDR3 in DNA: TGTGCCAGCAGCTTAATGACGGGGGAAGAGACCCAGTACTTC. Translating gives CASSLMTGEETQYF. The chain carries TRBV11-2 and TRBJ2-5, with a weak D call TRBD2 (6 bases). CDR1 is SGHAT, CDR2 FQNNGV, per germline. V was trimmed by 2 bases and J by 3 bases, leaving 10 bases between them. The CDR3 totals 14 residues.